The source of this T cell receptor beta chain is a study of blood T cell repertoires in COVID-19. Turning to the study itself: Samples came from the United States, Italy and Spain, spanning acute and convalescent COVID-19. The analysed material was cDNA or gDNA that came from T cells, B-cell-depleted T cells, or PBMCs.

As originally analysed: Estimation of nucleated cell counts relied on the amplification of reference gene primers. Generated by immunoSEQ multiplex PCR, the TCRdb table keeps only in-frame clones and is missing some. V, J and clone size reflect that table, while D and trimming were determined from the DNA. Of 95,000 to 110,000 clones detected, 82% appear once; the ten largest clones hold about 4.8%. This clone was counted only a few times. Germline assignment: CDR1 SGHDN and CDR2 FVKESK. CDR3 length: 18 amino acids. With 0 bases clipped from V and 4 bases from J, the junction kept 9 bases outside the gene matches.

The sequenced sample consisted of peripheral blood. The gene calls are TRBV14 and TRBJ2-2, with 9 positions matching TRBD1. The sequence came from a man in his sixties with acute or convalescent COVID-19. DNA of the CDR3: TGTGCCAGCAGCCAAGATTTCGGGACAGGGAGATTCACCGGGGAGCTGTTTTTT. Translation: CASSQDFGTGRFTGELFF.